This TCR beta chain came from a study of metastatic and nonmetastatic thyroid tumors. Overall study findings and caveats: A significant increase in TCR beta diversity was reportedly seen in malignant thyroid tumors relative to benign nodules, in blood and tumor.

Germline V gene sequence: CDR1 LGHNA, CDR2 YNFKEQ. V shed 4 bases and J 4 bases; nucleotides not matched to a gene: 10. The CDR3 extends over 16 amino acids. This clone was found many times. The target antigen is unknown. Each patient went into thyroid surgery without having received any treatment. As processed by the authors: For papillary thyroid cancer, a distant-metastasis classifier was constructed from CDR3 differences observed across clinicopathological groups. From the PCR reads, TCRdb re-called clones with MiXCR. These V and J calls are TCRdb output, not the study's own analysis. The sample holds roughly 93,000 clones, more than 9.5% seen once.

The sequenced material came from blood. The receptor was isolated from a female donor with papillary thyroid cancer or a benign thyroid nodule (not recorded which). Some clones in this sample may be carry-over from other donors' samples. The chain has TRBV4-2 and TRBJ2-1; 7 bases map to TRBD2. CDR3 sequence reads: CASSPNGLADYNEQFF. In DNA form, the CDR3 reads TGTGCCAGCAGCCCCAATGGGCTAGCGGATTACAATGAGCAGTTCTTC.